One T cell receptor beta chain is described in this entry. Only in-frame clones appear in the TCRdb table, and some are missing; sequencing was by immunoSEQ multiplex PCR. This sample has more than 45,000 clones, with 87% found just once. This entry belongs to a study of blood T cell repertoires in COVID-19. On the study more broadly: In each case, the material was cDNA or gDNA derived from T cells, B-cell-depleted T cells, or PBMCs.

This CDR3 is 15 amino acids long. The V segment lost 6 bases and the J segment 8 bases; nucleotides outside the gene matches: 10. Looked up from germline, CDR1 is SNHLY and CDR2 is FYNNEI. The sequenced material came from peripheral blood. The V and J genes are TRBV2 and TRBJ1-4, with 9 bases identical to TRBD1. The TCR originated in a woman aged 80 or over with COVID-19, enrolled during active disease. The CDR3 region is CASSTAGTGNEKLFF. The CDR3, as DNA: TGTGCCAGCAGCACCGCCGGGACAGGGAACGAAAAACTGTTTTTT.